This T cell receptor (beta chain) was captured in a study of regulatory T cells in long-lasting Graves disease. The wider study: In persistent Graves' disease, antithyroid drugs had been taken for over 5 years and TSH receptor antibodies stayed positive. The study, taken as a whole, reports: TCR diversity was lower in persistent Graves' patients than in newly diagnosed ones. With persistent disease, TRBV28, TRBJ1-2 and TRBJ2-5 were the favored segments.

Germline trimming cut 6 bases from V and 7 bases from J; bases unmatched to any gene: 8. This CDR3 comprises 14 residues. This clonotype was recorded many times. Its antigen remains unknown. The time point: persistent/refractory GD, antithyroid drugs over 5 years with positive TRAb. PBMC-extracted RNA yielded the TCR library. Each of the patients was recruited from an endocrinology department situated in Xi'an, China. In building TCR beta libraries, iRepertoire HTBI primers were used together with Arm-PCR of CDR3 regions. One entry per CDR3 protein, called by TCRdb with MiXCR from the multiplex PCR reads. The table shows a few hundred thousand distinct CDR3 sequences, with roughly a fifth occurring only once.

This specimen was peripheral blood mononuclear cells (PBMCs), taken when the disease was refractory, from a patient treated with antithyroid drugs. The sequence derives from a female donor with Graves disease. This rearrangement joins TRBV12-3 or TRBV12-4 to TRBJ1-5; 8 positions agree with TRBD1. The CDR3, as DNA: TGTGCCAGCAGCTCAGGACAGGGATGGCAGCCCCAGCATTTT. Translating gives CASSSGQGWQPQHF.